Presented here are 5 T cell receptor beta chains from one specimen sequenced in a study of technical replicates of blood from several donors. The assay was immunoSEQ multiplex PCR, and TCRdb's table has in-frame clones only and misses some. The sample carries around 80,000 clones, 98% recorded once. Input material: T cells isolated from PBMCs. Receptor source: a human donor in good health.

The chain joins TRBV6-1 to TRBJ2-7; D may be TRBD2 (6 bases). This CDR3 has 15 residues. Germline loops: CDR1 MNHNS, CDR2 SASEGT. Trimming stripped 1 base from V and 2 bases from J, with 12 bases between. CDR3 DNA sequence: TGTGCCAGCAGTGAAGAACTAGCTACCCCCTACGAGCAGTACTTC. It encodes CASSEELATPYEQYF.

V and J are TRBV5-1 and TRBJ1-1; 9 bases fit TRBD1. The CDR3 spans 13 residues. Germline V gene sequence: CDR1 SGHRS, CDR2 YFSETQ. The V segment lost 1 base and the J segment 8 bases; nucleotides outside the gene matches: 3. The CDR3 loop reads CASSLIGQGEAFF. The CDR3 DNA is TGCGCCAGCAGCTTGATTGGACAGGGGGAAGCTTTCTTT.

This chain uses TRBV7-9 with TRBJ1-2; tentatively, D is TRBD1 (5 bases). There are 14 residues in the CDR3. Germline assignment: CDR1 SEHNR and CDR2 FQNEAQ (reference sequence). V was trimmed by 5 bases and J by 8 bases, leaving 18 bases between them. The CDR3 DNA sequence: TGTGCCAGCAGCGAAGGGAGAGCGGGGGACGGCTACACCTTC. Protein: CASSEGRAGDGYTF.

This chain links TRBV2 with TRBJ2-1; 9 bases are shared with TRBD2. Germline V gives CDR1 SNHLY, CDR2 FYNNEI. This CDR3 spans 15 amino acids. Germline trimming cut 8 bases from V and 0 bases from J; bases unmatched to any gene: 5. CDR3 amino acids: CASPLSGSSYNEQFF. For the CDR3, the DNA is TGTGCCAGCCCCCTTAGCGGGAGCTCCTACAATGAGCAGTTCTTC.

The J gene is TRBJ2-1, the V gene TRBV30; the match to TRBD2 covers 11 bases. Germline V gene sequence: CDR1 GTSNPN, CDR2 SVGIG (reference sequence). The CDR3 length is 15 residues. V shed 3 bases and J 7 bases; nucleotides not matched to a gene: 8. The CDR3 region is CAWRENSGGANEQFF. CDR3 nucleotides: TGTGCCTGGAGGGAGAATAGCGGGGGGGCAAATGAGCAGTTCTTC.